The present T cell receptor (beta chain) was sequenced within a study of CD8 T cells in acute hepatitis C reinfection. General study results and limits: Preferential TRBV04 and TRBV06 usage appeared in all groups and was not explained by the naive pool.

Trimming stripped 8 bases from V and 4 bases from J, with 9 bases between. Germline values: CDR1 SNHLY, CDR2 FYNNEI. This CDR3 is 11 amino acids long. Only in-frame clones appear in the TCRdb table, and some are missing; sequencing was by immunoSEQ multiplex PCR. The table lists about 3,700 clones, less than 45% of them singletons. The time point denotes: acute HCV infection, within 168 days of estimated infection date. Hepatitis C virus-specific T cells were sequenced directly ex vivo without in vitro expansion. The starting material was HCV NS3-1073 tetramer-sorted CD8+ T cells from PBMCs, obtained during acute infection. The sequence came from a man aged 25 to 40 with chronic hepatitis C. The chain recombines TRBV2 with TRBJ2-7; the D gene could be TRBD1 or TRBD2 (5 bases each). The CDR3 DNA reads TGTGCCAGCGGGGACCAATACGAGCAGTACTTC. It specifies CASGDQYEQYF.